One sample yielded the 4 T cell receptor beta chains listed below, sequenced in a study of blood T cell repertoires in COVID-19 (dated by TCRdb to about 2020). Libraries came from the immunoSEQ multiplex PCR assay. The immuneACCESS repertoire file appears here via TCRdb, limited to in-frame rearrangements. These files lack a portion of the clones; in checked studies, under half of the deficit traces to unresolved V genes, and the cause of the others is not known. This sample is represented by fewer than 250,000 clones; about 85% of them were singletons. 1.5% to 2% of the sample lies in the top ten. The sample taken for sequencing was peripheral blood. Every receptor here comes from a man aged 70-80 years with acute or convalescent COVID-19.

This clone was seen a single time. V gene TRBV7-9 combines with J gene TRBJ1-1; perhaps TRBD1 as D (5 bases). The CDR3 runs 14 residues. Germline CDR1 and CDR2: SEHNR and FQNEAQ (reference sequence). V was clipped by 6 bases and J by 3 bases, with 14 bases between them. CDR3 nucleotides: TGTGCCAGCAGGTTTGGGGGAGGGGACACTGAAGCTTTCTTT. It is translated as CASRFGGGDTEAFF.

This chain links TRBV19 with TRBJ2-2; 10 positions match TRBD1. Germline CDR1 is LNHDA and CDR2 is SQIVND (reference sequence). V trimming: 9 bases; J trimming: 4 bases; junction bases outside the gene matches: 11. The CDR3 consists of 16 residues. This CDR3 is CASKGQGKKGTGELFF. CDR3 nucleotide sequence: TGTGCCAGCAAGGGACAGGGGAAAAAGGGCACCGGGGAGCTGTTTTTT.

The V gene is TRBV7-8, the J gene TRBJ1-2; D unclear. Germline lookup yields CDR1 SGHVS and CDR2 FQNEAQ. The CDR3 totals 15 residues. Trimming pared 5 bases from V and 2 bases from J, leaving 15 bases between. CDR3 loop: CASSDHLMRNYGYTF. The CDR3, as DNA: TGTGCCAGCAGCGACCACCTTATGCGGAACTATGGCTACACCTTC.

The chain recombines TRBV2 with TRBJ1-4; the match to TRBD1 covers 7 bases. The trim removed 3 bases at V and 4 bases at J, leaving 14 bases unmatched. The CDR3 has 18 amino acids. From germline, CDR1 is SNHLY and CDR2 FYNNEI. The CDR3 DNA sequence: TGTGCCAGCAGTGATGAGCTAGGAGGGACAGATATTAATGAAAAACTGTTTTTT. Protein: CASSDELGGTDINEKLFF.